This T cell receptor (beta chain) was recovered during a study of early T cells in non-severe SARS-CoV-2 infection. The wider study: Sequencing of bulk RNA from unsorted whole blood was done, without chain pairing.

Each single cDNA molecule received a unique molecular identifier. Using its own MiXCR run on the 5' RACE reads, TCRdb lists one record per CDR3 protein. The table includes approximately 79,000 distinct CDR3 sequences, around 13% detected once. The CDR3 sequence is 15 residues long. Germline V gene data show CDR1 as LNHDA and CDR2 as SQIVND (reference sequence). Trimming pared 5 bases from V and 3 bases from J, leaving 17 bases between. Study-level points and caveats: The matching step, a VDJdb search, favored anti-spike CD8 responses and missed private and CD4 specificities.

Worth noting for this clonotype: The target antigen is unknown.

The chain employs TRBV19 and TRBJ2-7, with D maybe TRBD1 (6 bases). This TCR derives from an adult who was a healthcare worker with PCR-confirmed SARS-CoV-2 infection or an uninfected control (not recorded which). The sequenced sample was whole blood. The CDR3 DNA is TGTGCCAGTAGTCCCGGGACATATGAACTCTACGAGCAGTACTTC. It encodes CASSPGTYELYEQYF.